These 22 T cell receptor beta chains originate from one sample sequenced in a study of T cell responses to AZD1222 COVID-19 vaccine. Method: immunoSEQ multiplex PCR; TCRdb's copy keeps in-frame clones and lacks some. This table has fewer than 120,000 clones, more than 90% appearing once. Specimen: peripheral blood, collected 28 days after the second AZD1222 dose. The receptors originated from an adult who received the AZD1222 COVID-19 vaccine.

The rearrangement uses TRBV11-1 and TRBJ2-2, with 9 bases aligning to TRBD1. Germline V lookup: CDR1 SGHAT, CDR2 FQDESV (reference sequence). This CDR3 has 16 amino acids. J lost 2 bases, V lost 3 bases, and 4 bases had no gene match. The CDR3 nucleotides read TGTGCCAGCAGCTTCCCACAGGGGGCTAACACCGGGGAGCTGTTTTTT. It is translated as CASSFPQGANTGELFF.

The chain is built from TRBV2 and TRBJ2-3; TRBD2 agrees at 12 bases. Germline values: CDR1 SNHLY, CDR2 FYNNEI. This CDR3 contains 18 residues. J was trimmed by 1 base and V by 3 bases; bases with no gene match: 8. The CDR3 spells CASSEPSGGARGTDTQYF. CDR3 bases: TGTGCCAGCAGTGAGCCTAGCGGGGGGGCCCGTGGCACAGATACGCAGTATTTT.

CDR3 sequence: CASSYRVRETQYF. CDR3 sequence (DNA): TGTGCCAGCAGCTACAGGGTGAGAGAGACCCAGTACTTC. The genes are TRBV7-2 and TRBJ2-5; D is possibly TRBD1 (6 bases). Trimming took off 4 bases at V and 4 bases at J, with 10 bases between the two ends. Per the germline V gene, CDR1 is SGHTA and CDR2 is FQGNSA. The CDR3 is 13 amino acids. The full variable domain, completed using reference TRBV7-2 and TRBJ2-5, is GAGVSQSPSNKVTEKGKDVELRCDPISGHTALYWYRQSLGQGLEFLIYFQGNSAPDKSGLPSDRFSAERTGGSVSTLTIQRTQQEDSAVYLCASSYRVRETQYFGPGTRLLVL.

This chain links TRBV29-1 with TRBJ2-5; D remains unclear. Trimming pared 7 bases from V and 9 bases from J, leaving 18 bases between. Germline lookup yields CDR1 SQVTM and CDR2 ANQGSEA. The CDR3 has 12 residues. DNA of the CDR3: TGCAGCGCCCAAGACGGGCGTTTCCCCCAGTACTTC. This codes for CSAQDGRFPQYF.

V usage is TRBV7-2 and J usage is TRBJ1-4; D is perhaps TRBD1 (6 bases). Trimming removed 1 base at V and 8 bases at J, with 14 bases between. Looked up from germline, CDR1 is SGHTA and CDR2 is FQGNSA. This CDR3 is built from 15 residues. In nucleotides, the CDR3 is TGTGCCAGCAGCTTAGTCGGGACAAGAAACGAAAAACTGTTTTTT. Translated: CASSLVGTRNEKLFF.

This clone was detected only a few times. The CDR3, as DNA: TGCGCCAGCAGCTCGGGCCTGACAGTCGCTGAAGCTTTCTTT. It translates to CASSSGLTVAEAFF. The chain is built from TRBV5-1 and TRBJ1-1; tentatively, D is TRBD1 (5 bases). Germline CDR1 reads SGHRS; CDR2 reads YFSETQ. This CDR3 has 14 residues. Trimming left V 3 bases short and J 6 bases short, with 15 bases between. Full variable domain (rest looked up from reference TRBV5-1 and TRBJ1-1): KAGVTQTPRYLIKTRGQQVTLSCSPISGHRSVSWYQQTPGQGLQFLFEYFSETQRNKGNFPGRFSGRQFSNSRSEMNVSTLELGDSALYLCASSSGLTVAEAFFGQGTRLTVV.

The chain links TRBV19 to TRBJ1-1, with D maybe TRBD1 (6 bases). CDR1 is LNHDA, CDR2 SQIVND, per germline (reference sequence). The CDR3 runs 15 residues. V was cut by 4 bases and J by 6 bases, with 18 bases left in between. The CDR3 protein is CASSTKQGGGPEAFF. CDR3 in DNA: TGTGCCAGTAGTACTAAACAGGGTGGGGGGCCTGAAGCTTTCTTT.

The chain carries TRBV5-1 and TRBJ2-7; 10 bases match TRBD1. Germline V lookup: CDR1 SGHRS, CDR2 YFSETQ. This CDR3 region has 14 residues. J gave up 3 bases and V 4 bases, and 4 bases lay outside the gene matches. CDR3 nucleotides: TGCGCCAGCAGCCAGGGACAGGGGCTCTACGAGCAGTACTTC. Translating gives CASSQGQGLYEQYF.

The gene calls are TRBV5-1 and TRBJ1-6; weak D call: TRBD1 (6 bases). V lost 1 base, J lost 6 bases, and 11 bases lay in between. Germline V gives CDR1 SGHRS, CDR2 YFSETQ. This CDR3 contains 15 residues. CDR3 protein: CASSLSGGPNSPLHF. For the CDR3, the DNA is TGCGCCAGCAGCTTGAGCGGGGGCCCTAATTCACCCCTCCACTTT.

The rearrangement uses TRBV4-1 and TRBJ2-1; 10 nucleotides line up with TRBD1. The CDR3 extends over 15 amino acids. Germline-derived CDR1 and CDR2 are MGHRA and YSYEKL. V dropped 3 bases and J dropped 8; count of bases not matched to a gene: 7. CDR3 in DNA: TGCGCCAGCAGCCAGCCGGGACAGGGGCTCGATGAGCAGTTCTTC. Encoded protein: CASSQPGQGLDEQFF.

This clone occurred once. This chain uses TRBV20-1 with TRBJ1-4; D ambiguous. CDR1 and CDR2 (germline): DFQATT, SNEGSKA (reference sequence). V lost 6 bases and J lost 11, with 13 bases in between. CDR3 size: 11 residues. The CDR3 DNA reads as TGCAGTGCCCAGGCGGGTAGCAAACTGTTTTTT. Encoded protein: CSAQAGSKLFF.

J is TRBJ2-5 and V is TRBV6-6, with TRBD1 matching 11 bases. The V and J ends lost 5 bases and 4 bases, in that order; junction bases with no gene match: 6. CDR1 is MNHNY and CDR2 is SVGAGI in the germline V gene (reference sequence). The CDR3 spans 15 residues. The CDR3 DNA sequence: TGTGCCAGCAGTCCTCGGGACAGGGGGTTAGAGACCCAGTACTTC. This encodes CASSPRDRGLETQYF.

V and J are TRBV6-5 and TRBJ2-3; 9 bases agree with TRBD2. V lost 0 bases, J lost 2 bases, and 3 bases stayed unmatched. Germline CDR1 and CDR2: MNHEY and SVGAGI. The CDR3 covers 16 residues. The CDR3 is CASSYSAGGFTDTQYF. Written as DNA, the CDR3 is TGTGCCAGCAGTTACTCGGCGGGGGGGTTCACAGATACGCAGTATTTT.

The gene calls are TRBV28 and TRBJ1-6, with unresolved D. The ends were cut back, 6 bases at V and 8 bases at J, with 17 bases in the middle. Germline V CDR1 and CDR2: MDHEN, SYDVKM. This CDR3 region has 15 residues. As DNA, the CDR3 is TGTGCCAGCAGCTCACCCGGACTTTACGATTCACCCCTCCACTTT. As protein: CASSSPGLYDSPLHF. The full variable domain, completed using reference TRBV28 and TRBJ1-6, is DVKVTQSSRYLVKRTGEKVFLECVQDMDHENMFWYRQDPGLGLRLIYFSYDVKMKEKGDIPEGYSVSREKKERFSLILESASTNQTSMYLCASSSPGLYDSPLHFGNGTRLTVT.

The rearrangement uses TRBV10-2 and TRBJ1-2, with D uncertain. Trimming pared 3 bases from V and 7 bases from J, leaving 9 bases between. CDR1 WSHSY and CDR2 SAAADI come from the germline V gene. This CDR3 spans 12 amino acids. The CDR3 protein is CASSDRRFGYTF. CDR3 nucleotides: TGCGCCAGCAGTGACCGGAGATTTGGCTACACCTTC.

The CDR3 sequence is CASSLDDGYTF. The CDR3 DNA sequence: TGCGCCAGCAGCTTAGACGATGGCTACACCTTC. The chain couples TRBV5-1 to TRBJ1-2; D gene unclear. Germline V gives CDR1 SGHRS, CDR2 YFSETQ. CDR3 length: 11 amino acids. V was trimmed by 2 bases and J by 6 bases, leaving 5 bases between them.

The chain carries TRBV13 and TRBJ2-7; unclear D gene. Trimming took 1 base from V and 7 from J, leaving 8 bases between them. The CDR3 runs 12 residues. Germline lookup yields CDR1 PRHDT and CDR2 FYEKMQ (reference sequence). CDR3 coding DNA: TGTGCCAGCAGCTTAGCTTCAGAGGAGCAGTACTTC. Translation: CASSLASEEQYF.

CDR3 protein: CASSYDHQGTQPQHF. Written as DNA, the CDR3 is TGTGCCAGCAGTTACGATCATCAGGGAACTCAGCCCCAGCATTTT. The chain joins TRBV6-5 to TRBJ1-5; a weak D match, TRBD1 (5 bases). The germline V gene encodes CDR1 MNHEY and CDR2 SVGAGI. The CDR3 extends over 15 amino acids. Trimming took off 2 bases at V and 6 bases at J, with 14 bases between the two ends.

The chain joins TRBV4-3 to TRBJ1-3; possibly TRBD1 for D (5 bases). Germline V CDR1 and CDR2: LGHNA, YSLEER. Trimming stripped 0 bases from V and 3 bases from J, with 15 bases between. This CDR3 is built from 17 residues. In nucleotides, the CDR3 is TGCGCCAGCAGCCAAGATCGATCCGAAGGGGTTGGAAACACCATATATTTT. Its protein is CASSQDRSEGVGNTIYF.

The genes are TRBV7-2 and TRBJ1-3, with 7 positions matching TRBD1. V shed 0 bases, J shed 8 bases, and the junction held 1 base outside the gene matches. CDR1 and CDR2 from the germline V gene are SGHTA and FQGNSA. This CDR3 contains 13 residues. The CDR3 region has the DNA TGTGCCAGCAGCTTAGCCAGGGGGGACACCATATATTTT. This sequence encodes CASSLARGDTIYF. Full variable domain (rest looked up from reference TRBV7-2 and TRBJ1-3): GAGVSQSPSNKVTEKGKDVELRCDPISGHTALYWYRQSLGQGLEFLIYFQGNSAPDKSGLPSDRFSAERTGGSVSTLTIQRTQQEDSAVYLCASSLARGDTIYFGEGSWLTVV.

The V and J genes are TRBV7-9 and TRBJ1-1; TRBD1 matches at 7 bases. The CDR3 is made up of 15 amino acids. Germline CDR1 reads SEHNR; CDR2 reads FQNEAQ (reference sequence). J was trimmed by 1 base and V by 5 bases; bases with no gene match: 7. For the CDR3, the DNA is TGTGCCAGCAGCGCTCGGAGACAGGGGAACACTGAAGCTTTCTTT. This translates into CASSARRQGNTEAFF.

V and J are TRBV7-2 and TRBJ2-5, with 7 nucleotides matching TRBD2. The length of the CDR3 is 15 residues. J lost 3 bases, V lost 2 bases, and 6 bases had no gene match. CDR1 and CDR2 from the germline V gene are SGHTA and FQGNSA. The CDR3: CASSLLGLVEETQYF. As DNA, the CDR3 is TGTGCCAGCAGCTTATTAGGACTAGTAGAAGAGACCCAGTACTTC. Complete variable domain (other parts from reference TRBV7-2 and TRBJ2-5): GAGVSQSPSNKVTEKGKDVELRCDPISGHTALYWYRQSLGQGLEFLIYFQGNSAPDKSGLPSDRFSAERTGGSVSTLTIQRTQQEDSAVYLCASSLLGLVEETQYFGPGTRLLVL.